The sequence of this T cell receptor beta chain was determined in a study of cytomegalovirus exposure and HLA in healthy donors. At the level of the study: As an earlier analysis found, 150 million to 200 million T cells yielded about 100 million unique TCR beta sequences. Broader study findings: Testing in vitro showed a few CMV-associated chains specific for CMV antigens. Reports indicate that TCR beta sequences accurately predicted the HLA-A and HLA-B alleles of most subjects.

The PCR had 60 Vbeta and 13 Jbeta primers. The repertoire was sequenced with immunoSEQ multiplex PCR; TCRdb's copy has only in-frame clones and lacks some. In the table there are about 180,000 clones, around 80% of which are singletons. Points on this clone: Its antigen is still unknown.

The germline gives CDR1 MNHNY, CDR2 SVGAGI (reference sequence). This CDR3 comprises 15 residues. V shed 4 bases, J shed 3 bases, and the junction held 6 bases outside the gene matches. The V call is TRBV6-6, the J call TRBJ2-1, with 7 bases that match TRBD2. The clonotype originates from a woman aged 60-75 years in good health and CMV-seropositive. Sequenced input: PBMCs. The CDR3 DNA reads as TGTGCCAGCAGTTTCGGGGGGTACAGCTACAATGAGCAGTTCTTC. It translates to CASSFGGYSYNEQFF.